Below, one T cell receptor beta chain is given with its context. The antigen is unknown. The sample is drawn from a study of PD-1 blockade in classical Hodgkin lymphoma. All patients relapsed after autologous stem cell transplantation, and brentuximab vedotin exposure varied. Looked up from germline, CDR1 is SGHTA and CDR2 is FQGNSA. The CDR3 runs 15 residues. The V and J ends lost 0 bases and 1 base respectively, with 9 bases between them. Sequencing used immunoSEQ multiplex PCR; TCRdb keeps in-frame clones, though not all of them. The profile shows 75,000 to 100,000 clones, roughly four fifths of them singletons. Findings of the study overall: It was reported that newly diagnosed patients had less baseline TCR diversity than healthy donors. CD8+ TCR diversity did not rise significantly by C4D1, unlike CD4+.

Specimen: peripheral blood mononuclear cells (PBMCs), collected before the second cycle of nivolumab. This sequence was found in a human donor with classical Hodgkin lymphoma. The chain is built from TRBV7-2 and TRBJ2-5; either TRBD1 or TRBD2 may fit D (5 bases each). Here the CDR3 DNA reads TGTGCCAGCAGCTTAGCCCGGGGACCCCAAGAGACCCAGTACTTC. Translation gives CASSLARGPQETQYF.